This T cell receptor (beta chain) was sequenced during a study of blood T cell repertoires in COVID-19. Overall study: The study drew acute and convalescent COVID-19 samples from the United States, Italy and Spain.

Germline CDR1 reads MNHEY; CDR2 reads SMNVEV (reference sequence). The CDR3 runs 16 residues. With 4 bases removed from V and 8 bases from J, the gap between germline ends came to 20 bases. Only one count was recorded for this clone. TCRdb's copy holds only in-frame clones and misses some; the assay was immunoSEQ multiplex PCR. The data show more than 100,000 clones, roughly 89% seen once. Sequencing was performed on peripheral blood. This sequence originates from an older woman with COVID-19, enrolled during active disease. This chain uses TRBV27 with TRBJ1-4, with D perhaps TRBD1 (6 bases). This CDR3 reads CASSSAVTGPREKLFF. The CDR3 coding sequence is TGTGCCAGCAGTTCCGCGGTTACAGGGCCGAGGGAAAAACTGTTTTTT.